The sequence of this T cell receptor (beta chain) was determined in a study of PD-1 blockade in classical Hodgkin lymphoma. Study conclusions and caveats: Those patients who began receiving nivolumab less than 1 year after ASCT had lower diversity, and they were excluded.

Every one of the patients relapsed after autologous stem cell transplantation (brentuximab vedotin exposure was variable). The length of the CDR3 is 14 residues. The J segment lost 4 bases and the V segment lost 5 bases, leaving 6 bases of the junction unmatched. Germline assignment: CDR1 SNHLY and CDR2 FYNNEI. Generated by immunoSEQ multiplex PCR, the TCRdb table keeps only in-frame clones and is missing some. The sample comprises around 45,000 clones, approximately 70% of which are singletons, and roughly 2.8% rests with the top ten. A remark on this clone: Its target is unknown.

Sample: peripheral blood mononuclear cells (PBMCs), taken before the second cycle of nivolumab. The TCR was taken from a human donor with classical Hodgkin lymphoma. The chain has TRBV2 and TRBJ1-1; 8 bases line up with TRBD1. The CDR3 is CASSTRTGGTEAFF. For the CDR3, the DNA is TGTGCCAGCAGTACCCGCACAGGGGGCACTGAAGCTTTCTTT. Drawing the rest from reference TRBV2 and TRBJ1-1, the complete variable domain is EPEVTQTPSHQVTQMGQEVILRCVPISNHLYFYWYRQILGQKVEFLVSFYNNEISEKSEIFDDQFSVERPDGSNFTLKIRSTKLEDSAMYFCASSTRTGGTEAFFGQGTRLTVV.